The 27 T cell receptor beta chains presented below share a single source sample, sequenced in a study of blood T cells in healthy people across ages. Primed by a sample-barcoded 5' primer and a J-beta primer mix, a second PCR proceeded for roughly 6 to 12 cycles. One entry per CDR3 protein results from TCRdb running MiXCR on the 5' RACE reads. The sample shows more than 900,000 distinct CDR3 sequences, 25% to 30% of them seen only once. The same data also went into a second study, on T cells of mothers and their children.

Sequenced sample: blood. The receptors derive from a woman aged 40 to 49 in good health.

This clonotype occurred a few times. The gene calls are TRBV12-3 or TRBV12-4 and TRBJ2-3; D uncertain. The CDR3 length is 13 residues. Trimming pared 7 bases from V and 2 bases from J, leaving 10 bases between. Here the CDR3 reads CASNLGTTDTQYF. CDR3 coding DNA: TGTGCCAGCAACTTGGGAACCACAGATACGCAGTATTTT.

The V and J genes are TRBV9 and TRBJ2-1; TRBD2 matches at 8 bases. The CDR3 totals 15 residues. In germline, CDR1 is SGDLS, CDR2 YYNGEE. Losses at the gene ends were 4 bases for V and 2 bases for J; bases not matched to a gene: 5. CDR3 protein: CASSRGGGPYNEQFF. The CDR3 DNA reads TGTGCCAGCAGCCGCGGCGGGGGGCCCTACAATGAGCAGTTCTTC.

J is TRBJ1-6 and V is TRBV27, with D tentatively TRBD1 (5 bases). With 0 bases removed from V and 4 bases from J, the gap between germline ends came to 16 bases. CDR1 MNHEY and CDR2 SMNVEV come from the germline V gene (reference sequence). CDR3 length equals 18 residues. CDR3 bases: TGTGCCAGCAGTTTATCGACAATTGACGGGGGATATAATTCACCCCTCCACTTT. This codes for CASSLSTIDGGYNSPLHF.

Regarding this clonotype: At one boundary the junction diverges from the germline segment, which might be a read error. This chain connects TRBV11-2 to TRBJ2-1, with D unresolved. Germline loops: CDR1 SGHAT, CDR2 FQNNGV. The CDR3 contains 17 residues. CDR3 in DNA: TGTGCCTGCAGCTTGTATACCGGGTCCCCTTTATACAATGAGCAGTTCTTC. As protein: CACSLYTGSPLYNEQFF.

In its sample, this clonotype was seen many times. The chain has TRBV5-1 and TRBJ1-2; 9 bases map to TRBD1. The ends lost 4 bases at V and 5 bases at J; junction bases unmatched: 6. This CDR3 spans 14 amino acids. Germline V CDR1 and CDR2: SGHRS, YFSETQ. The CDR3 coding sequence is TGCGCCAGCAGCCGAGGGGACAGGGAGTATGGCTACACCTTC. Translation: CASSRGDREYGYTF.

This clonotype was observed a handful of times. V and J are TRBV6-5 and TRBJ1-2; D possibly corresponds to TRBD1 (5 bases). Germline CDR1 MNHEY, CDR2 SVGAGI. CDR3 length: 14 residues. Trimming took off 0 bases at V and 6 bases at J, with 11 bases between the two ends. CDR3 protein: CASSYSGGLDGYTF. The CDR3 DNA is TGTGCCAGCAGTTACTCGGGGGGGTTGGATGGCTACACCTTC.

This clonotype was picked up many times. The chain recombines TRBV20-1 with TRBJ1-2; a possible D gene is TRBD1 (5 bases). CDR1 is DFQATT, CDR2 SNEGSKA, per germline (reference sequence). V was pared by 0 bases and J by 6 bases, with 14 bases between. The CDR3 covers 14 residues. Here the CDR3 reads CSARDVAGVHGYTF. As DNA, the CDR3 is TGCAGTGCTAGAGATGTGGCGGGGGTTCATGGCTACACCTTC.

This clonotype was counted a few times. The chain recombines TRBV5-1 with TRBJ2-2; 7 nucleotides match TRBD1. V was pared by 6 bases and J by 4 bases, with 6 bases of the junction left unmatched. The CDR3 runs to 14 residues. Germline assignment: CDR1 SGHRS and CDR2 YFSETQ. The CDR3 spells CASTLQGTTGELFF. CDR3 DNA sequence: TGCGCCAGCACATTACAGGGGACCACCGGGGAGCTGTTTTTT.

V and J are TRBV5-1 and TRBJ2-7, with D maybe TRBD1 (5 bases). Germline-derived CDR1 and CDR2 are SGHRS and YFSETQ. The CDR3 runs to 15 residues. Trimming pared 0 bases from V and 3 bases from J, leaving 13 bases between. CDR3 residues: CASSLATGRDYEQYF. In DNA form, the CDR3 reads TGCGCCAGCAGCTTGGCTACCGGCAGGGACTACGAGCAGTACTTC.

The chain links TRBV5-1 to TRBJ2-7; D is tentatively TRBD1 or TRBD2 (5 bases each). The CDR3 spans 13 residues. Germline V gene lookup returns CDR1 SGHRS and CDR2 YFSETQ. Trimming left V 0 bases short and J 9 bases short, with 13 bases between. CDR3 loop: CASSLGDAGWQYF. CDR3 sequence (DNA): TGCGCCAGCAGCTTGGGGGACGCGGGCTGGCAGTACTTC.

J is TRBJ2-5 and V is TRBV9, with 9 bases lining up with TRBD2. V lost 0 bases, J lost 11 bases, and 14 bases stayed unmatched. This CDR3 has 16 amino acids. In germline, CDR1 is SGDLS, CDR2 YYNGEE. CDR3 nucleotide sequence: TGTGCCAGCAGCGTAGATCGCGGGGGGGCCAGAGGTGAGCAGTACTTC. Translating gives CASSVDRGGARGEQYF.

This clonotype was observed at least ten times. The chain carries TRBV29-1 and TRBJ1-1; 11 nucleotides agree with TRBD1. Trimming removed 4 bases from V and 0 bases from J; junction bases left unmatched: 4. The CDR3 runs 15 residues. CDR1 and CDR2 from the germline V gene are SQVTM and ANQGSEA. This CDR3 is CSVAGQGGMNTEAFF. CDR3 DNA: TGCAGCGTTGCGGGACAGGGGGGCATGAACACTGAAGCTTTCTTT.

This clonotype was observed many times. V usage is TRBV24-1 and J usage is TRBJ2-1; 16 positions agree with TRBD2. V lost 8 bases to trimming and J lost 8 bases; unmatched junction nucleotides: 2. Per germline, CDR1 KGHDR and CDR2 SFDVKD. This CDR3 has 14 residues. In DNA, the CDR3 is TGTGCCACCAAAGGGACTAGCGGGAGGGATGAGCAGTTCTTC. Protein sequence: CATKGTSGRDEQFF.

The chain couples TRBV5-1 to TRBJ1-2; D gene uncertain. Trimming stripped 0 bases from V and 7 bases from J, with 16 bases between. Germline CDR1 SGHRS, CDR2 YFSETQ. The CDR3 is made up of 15 amino acids. The CDR3, as DNA: TGCGCCAGCAGCTTGGACGGACCGCCCGGAGGTGGCTACACCTTC. Its protein product is CASSLDGPPGGGYTF.

CDR3 sequence: CASSPTPLPADTQYF. CDR3 coding DNA: TGTGCCAGCAGTCCGACCCCGCTTCCCGCAGATACGCAGTATTTT. The chain carries TRBV27 and TRBJ2-3; D not certain. The V end was cut by 5 bases, the J end by 4 bases, with 16 bases between. The germline V gene has CDR1 MNHEY and CDR2 SMNVEV (reference sequence). CDR3 length equals 15 residues.

This clonotype was seen a handful of times. V is TRBV7-3 and J is TRBJ2-3, with D possibly matching TRBD2 (5 bases). Trimming took off 5 bases at V and 2 bases at J, with 20 bases between the two ends. The CDR3 is made up of 17 amino acids. CDR1 is SGHTA and CDR2 is FQGTGA in the germline V gene. The CDR3, as DNA: TGTGCCAGCAGCCCCCGACCAGCGGAGCCGGCCACAGATACGCAGTATTTT. It encodes CASSPRPAEPATDTQYF.

In its sample, this clonotype was seen many times. The chain uses TRBV3-1 and TRBJ2-7; tentatively, D is TRBD1 (5 bases). The CDR3 is 14 amino acids. CDR1 LGHDT and CDR2 YNNKEL come from the germline V gene (reference sequence). Trimming took 5 bases from V and 3 from J, leaving 14 bases between them. CDR3 residues: CASSARQNLYEQYF. The DNA for the CDR3 is TGTGCCAGCAGCGCCCGACAGAATCTCTACGAGCAGTACTTC.

The J gene is TRBJ1-2, the V gene TRBV9; D call uncertain. This CDR3 is built from 12 residues. V lost 0 bases, J lost 13 bases, and 13 bases lay in between. CDR1 and CDR2 from the germline V gene are SGDLS and YYNGEE. The CDR3 loop reads CASSVGGRTGTF. The DNA of the CDR3 is TGTGCCAGCAGCGTAGGCGGCCGCACCGGCACCTTC.

This clonotype was seen more than once but under ten times. The CDR3 reads CASSFEDREYGYTF. The CDR3 coding sequence is TGTGCCAGCAGCTTCGAGGACCGCGAATATGGCTACACCTTC. This chain joins TRBV5-5 and TRBJ1-2; D gene uncertain. Looked up from germline, CDR1 is SGHKS and CDR2 is YYEKEE (reference sequence). This CDR3 is built from 14 residues. Trimming stripped 2 bases from V and 5 bases from J, with 13 bases between.

This chain links TRBV7-3 with TRBJ2-2, with 10 positions matching TRBD1. The CDR3 has 19 amino acids. With V trimmed by 1 base and J by 4 bases, 12 bases remained unmatched. CDR1 and CDR2 from the germline V gene are SGHTA and FQGTGA. CDR3 residues: CASSLKALTGGFSTGELFF. CDR3 sequence (DNA): TGTGCCAGCAGCTTAAAGGCCCTGACAGGGGGCTTTAGCACCGGGGAGCTGTTTTTT.

This clonotype was seen at least ten times. This chain uses TRBV2 with TRBJ2-5; TRBD1 is a possible D gene (5 bases). CDR1 and CDR2 from the germline V gene are SNHLY and FYNNEI. V was pared by 7 bases and J by 5 bases, with 11 bases between. The CDR3 runs 12 residues. The CDR3 coding sequence is TGTGCCAGCAAGGGGCTCTGGGAGACCCAGTACTTC. This gives the protein CASKGLWETQYF.

The chain is built from TRBV20-1 and TRBJ2-5, with D perhaps TRBD1 (5 bases). The J call may be incorrect, as the DNA end agrees better with TRBJ2-4. Germline V gene sequence: CDR1 DFQATT, CDR2 SNEGSKA (reference sequence). The CDR3 runs 14 residues. The chain's CDR3 is CSARAQGLVDIQYF. DNA for the CDR3: TGCAGTGCTAGAGCCCAGGGCCTAGTAGACATTCAGTACTTC.

This clonotype turned up a few times. The chain combines TRBV28 with TRBJ1-1; 9 bases agree with TRBD1. The CDR3 sequence is 14 residues long. Trimming cost V 6 bases and J 10 bases; bases outside gene matches: 12. Germline V gene data show CDR1 as MDHEN and CDR2 as SYDVKM. The CDR3 protein is CASSPPKGQGRAFF. CDR3 DNA: TGTGCCAGCAGCCCTCCGAAGGGACAGGGTCGAGCTTTCTTT.

Of note for this clonotype: A read error may be the cause here, since a much bigger clone is one base away. The chain has TRBV12-3 or TRBV12-4 and TRBJ2-7; D tentatively fits TRBD1 or TRBD2 (5 bases each). This CDR3 region has 13 residues. The CDR3 here is CTSSKGTFYEQYF. The CDR3 coding sequence is TGTACCAGTAGTAAGGGGACGTTCTACGAGCAGTACTTC.

This clonotype occurred a few times. V is TRBV6-1 and J is TRBJ1-2; D gene uncertain. Between the trimmed V and J ends, which lost 1 base and 0 bases, there was a span of 9 bases. The germline CDR1 and CDR2 sequences are MNHNS and SASEGT. The CDR3 length is 15 residues. The CDR3 region is CASSEGLGTNYGYTF. The CDR3 DNA reads as TGTGCCAGCAGTGAAGGGTTGGGCACTAACTATGGCTACACCTTC.

This clonotype was counted once. V usage is TRBV9 and J usage is TRBJ1-6, with TRBD1 identical over 11 bases. This CDR3 comprises 15 residues. Germline CDR1 SGDLS, CDR2 YYNGEE. With 4 bases clipped from V and 11 bases from J, the junction kept 8 bases outside the gene matches. The CDR3 DNA follows: TGTGCCAGCAGCCTCCCGGGACAGGGGGGGACACCCCTCCACTTT. It translates to CASSLPGQGGTPLHF.

The chain is built from TRBV5-1 and TRBJ2-7, with 8 bases that match TRBD1. CDR1 and CDR2 from the germline V gene are SGHRS and YFSETQ. The V segment lost 3 bases and the J segment 5 bases; nucleotides outside the gene matches: 10. The CDR3 runs 15 residues. CDR3 sequence (DNA): TGCGCCAGCAGCTCCCGACAGGGGACCCGCGACGAGCAGTACTTC. Translated, it gives CASSSRQGTRDEQYF.